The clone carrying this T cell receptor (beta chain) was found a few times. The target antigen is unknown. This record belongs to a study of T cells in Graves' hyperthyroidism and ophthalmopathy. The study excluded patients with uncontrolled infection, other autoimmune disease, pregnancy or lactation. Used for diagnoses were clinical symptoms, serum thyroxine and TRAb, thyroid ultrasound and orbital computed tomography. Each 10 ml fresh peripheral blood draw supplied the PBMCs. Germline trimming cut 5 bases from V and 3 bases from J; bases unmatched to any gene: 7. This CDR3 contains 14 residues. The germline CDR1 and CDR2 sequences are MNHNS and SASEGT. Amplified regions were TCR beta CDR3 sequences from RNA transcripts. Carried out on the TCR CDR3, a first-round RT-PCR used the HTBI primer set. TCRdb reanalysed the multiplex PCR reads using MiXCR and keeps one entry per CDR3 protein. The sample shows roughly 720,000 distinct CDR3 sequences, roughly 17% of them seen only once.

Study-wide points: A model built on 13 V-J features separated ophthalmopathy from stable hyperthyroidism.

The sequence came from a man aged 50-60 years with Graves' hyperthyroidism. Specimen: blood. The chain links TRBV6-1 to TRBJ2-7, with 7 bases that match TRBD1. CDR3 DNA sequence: TGTGCCAGCAGTATGACAGGGCTCCTCTACGAGCAGTACTTC. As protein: CASSMTGLLYEQYF.